A single sample is the source of the 30 T cell receptor beta chains below, sequenced in a study of blood T cell repertoires in COVID-19. The repertoire was sequenced with immunoSEQ multiplex PCR; TCRdb's copy has only in-frame clones and lacks some. The sample contains fewer than 500,000 clones, about 87% of which appear only once. The specimen sequenced was peripheral blood. The receptors derive from a man between 18 and 35 years old with COVID-19, enrolled during active disease.

This rearrangement joins TRBV3-1 (or the pseudogene TRBV3-2) to TRBJ2-1, with 14 bases matching TRBD2. The V gene's germline CDR1 is LGHDT and CDR2 YNNKEL (reference sequence). Unmatched junction bases numbered 2, after V lost 2 bases and J lost 5 bases. The CDR3 contains 16 residues. The CDR3 DNA follows: TGTGCCAGCAGCCAATGGGGACTAGCGGGGGACAATGAGCAGTTCTTC. Encoded protein: CASSQWGLAGDNEQFF.

The V gene is TRBV27, the J gene TRBJ2-1, with 14 positions matching TRBD2. Looked up from germline, CDR1 is MNHEY and CDR2 is SMNVEV (reference sequence). V gave up 5 bases and J gave up 10 bases; unmatched junction bases: 7. CDR3 length: 15 residues. CDR3 in amino acids: CASSHRLAGGREQFF. In nucleotides, the CDR3 is TGTGCCAGCAGTCACAGACTAGCGGGAGGGCGGGAGCAGTTCTTC.

In this sample, this clone turned up a few times. Here the CDR3 reads CASSSARTGGNTQYF. CDR3 in DNA: TGTGCCAGCAGCTCCGCTCGGACAGGGGGAAATACGCAGTATTTT. The chain links TRBV7-8 to TRBJ2-3; TRBD1 aligns across 10 bases. The J segment lost 7 bases and the V segment lost 4 bases, leaving 8 bases of the junction unmatched. CDR1 is SGHVS, CDR2 FQNEAQ, per germline. The CDR3 extends over 15 amino acids.

V is TRBV7-2 and J is TRBJ2-5, with 8 bases aligning to TRBD2. Germline lookup yields CDR1 SGHTA and CDR2 FQGNSA. V lost 1 base and J lost 3; bases outside the gene matches: 7. This CDR3 is 16 amino acids long. The CDR3 spells CASSLGPGLGKETQYF. DNA for the CDR3: TGTGCCAGCAGCTTAGGGCCGGGACTAGGGAAAGAGACCCAGTACTTC.

This chain links TRBV9 with TRBJ2-2; maybe TRBD1 (5 bases). V was clipped by 0 bases and J by 0 bases, with 6 bases between them. The CDR3 has 15 residues. Germline V gives CDR1 SGDLS, CDR2 YYNGEE. The CDR3 sequence is CASSVGGANTGELFF. The DNA for the CDR3 is TGTGCCAGCAGCGTAGGGGGCGCGAACACCGGGGAGCTGTTTTTT.

CDR3 sequence (DNA): TGTGCCAGCGCGGGGCCTAGCGGGAGTTTCGATACGCAGTATTTT. As protein: CASAGPSGSFDTQYF. The gene calls are TRBV6-4 and TRBJ2-3, with TRBD2 identical over 10 bases. The CDR3 sequence is 15 residues long. Germline V lookup: CDR1 MRHNA, CDR2 SNTAGT. The ends lost 8 bases at V and 6 bases at J; junction bases unmatched: 11.

This clone was seen just once. The gene calls are TRBV24-1 and TRBJ2-1, with 9 positions matching TRBD2. Germline CDR1 reads KGHDR; CDR2 reads SFDVKD. This CDR3 has 16 amino acids. J lost 4 bases, V lost 7 bases, and 10 bases had no gene match. CDR3 residues: CATSVSTSGHYNEQFF. The CDR3 DNA reads as TGTGCCACCAGCGTTTCTACTAGCGGGCATTACAATGAGCAGTTCTTC.

V and J are TRBV30 and TRBJ2-7; D not resolved. The CDR3 has 13 residues. Germline V gives CDR1 GTSNPN, CDR2 SVGIG (reference sequence). The V end was cut by 0 bases, the J end by 5 bases, with 11 bases between. The CDR3 loop reads CAWSVILNNEQYF. CDR3 sequence (DNA): TGTGCCTGGAGTGTAATTCTTAACAACGAGCAGTACTTC.

V is TRBV19 and J is TRBJ1-1, with D uncertain. The CDR3 length is 15 residues. Between the trimmed V and J ends, which lost 3 bases and 0 bases, there was a span of 11 bases. Germline assignment: CDR1 LNHDA and CDR2 SQIVND (reference sequence). As DNA, the CDR3 is TGTGCCAGTAGTATTTCGGCGGCCTTGAACACTGAAGCTTTCTTT. It encodes CASSISAALNTEAFF.

The V call is TRBV7-8, the J call TRBJ2-7; 9 nucleotides agree with TRBD1. The CDR3 loop spans 16 amino acids. The V and J ends lost 4 bases and 3 bases, in that order; junction bases with no gene match: 10. Germline assignment: CDR1 SGHVS and CDR2 FQNEAQ. The DNA for the CDR3 is TGTGCCAGCAGCTCCGCCGGGACAGGGCCCCTCTACGAGCAGTACTTC. Protein product: CASSSAGTGPLYEQYF.

The sample holds a few counts of this clone. The chain links TRBV2 to TRBJ1-5, with D possibly being TRBD1 (5 bases). CDR1 and CDR2 (germline): SNHLY, FYNNEI. Trimming took 1 base from V and 4 from J, leaving 11 bases between them. CDR3 size: 15 residues. The CDR3 coding sequence is TGTGCCAGCAGTGAAGAGCCAGGGATTAATCAGCCCCAGCATTTT. As protein: CASSEEPGINQPQHF.

The chain recombines TRBV5-1 with TRBJ2-7, with 13 positions matching TRBD2. Germline assignment: CDR1 SGHRS and CDR2 YFSETQ. The CDR3 sequence is 15 residues long. V was clipped by 7 bases and J by 5 bases; unmatched bases: 9. CDR3 residues: CASQALAGGQDEQYF. CDR3 in DNA: TGCGCCAGCCAAGCACTAGCGGGGGGGCAGGACGAGCAGTACTTC. Full variable domain (outside the CDR3, taken from reference TRBV5-1 and TRBJ2-7): KAGVTQTPRYLIKTRGQQVTLSCSPISGHRSVSWYQQTPGQGLQFLFEYFSETQRNKGNFPGRFSGRQFSNSRSEMNVSTLELGDSALYLCASQALAGGQDEQYFGPGTRLTVT.

The CDR3 region is CSVKDRADEQYF. For the CDR3, the DNA is TGCAGCGTGAAGGACAGGGCCGACGAGCAGTACTTC. This chain joins TRBV29-1 and TRBJ2-7, with 8 bases matching TRBD1. The germline V gene has CDR1 SQVTM and CDR2 ANQGSEA. The CDR3 totals 12 residues. With 6 bases clipped from V and 5 bases from J, the junction kept 6 bases outside the gene matches.

A few counts support this clone. V gene TRBV6-5 combines with J gene TRBJ2-2; no clear D gene. The CDR3 totals 16 residues. V was pared by 2 bases and J by 2 bases, with 12 bases between. Germline CDR1 MNHEY, CDR2 SVGAGI. In DNA form, the CDR3 reads TGTGCCAGCAGTTACGTAGTGACACTTAACACCGGGGAGCTGTTTTTT. Amino acids: CASSYVVTLNTGELFF.

The V call is TRBV3-1 (or the pseudogene TRBV3-2), the J call TRBJ2-6; D is uncertain. Trimming shortened V by 1 base and J by 1 base, and 5 bases separated the two germline ends. This CDR3 contains 15 residues. Germline V gives CDR1 LGHDT, CDR2 YNNKEL (reference sequence). The CDR3 coding sequence is TGTGCCAGCAGCCAAGGGGCTTCTGGGGCCAACGTCCTGACTTTC. Translation gives CASSQGASGANVLTF.

J is TRBJ2-7 and V is TRBV2; 7 nucleotides line up with TRBD2. Germline CDR1 is SNHLY and CDR2 is FYNNEI. The CDR3 is made up of 14 amino acids. V lost 1 base and J lost 7; bases outside the gene matches: 7. This CDR3 is CASSEVWGGAEQYF. Here the CDR3 DNA reads TGTGCCAGCAGTGAAGTGTGGGGGGGAGCAGAGCAGTACTTC.

V usage is TRBV11-2 and J usage is TRBJ1-4; TRBD1 matches at 8 bases. Germline trimming cut 4 bases from V and 8 bases from J; bases unmatched to any gene: 9. Germline V gives CDR1 SGHAT, CDR2 FQNNGV. The CDR3 covers 15 residues. For the CDR3, the DNA is TGTGCCAGCAGCTCACTCAGGGGGCCGGAAGAAAAACTGTTTTTT. Amino acid sequence: CASSSLRGPEEKLFF.

This chain uses TRBV30 with TRBJ2-1; D gene unclear. Between the trimmed V and J ends, which lost 5 bases and 6 bases, there was a span of 11 bases. Germline values: CDR1 GTSNPN, CDR2 SVGIG (reference sequence). The CDR3 has 12 amino acids. CDR3 nucleotides: TGTGCCTGGGGAACTATAGGCAATGAGCAGTTCTTC. This sequence encodes CAWGTIGNEQFF.

This clone was counted a single time. This chain joins TRBV11-3 and TRBJ2-2; 9 bases fit TRBD2. Germline-derived CDR1 and CDR2 are SGHNT and YENEEA. J was trimmed by 6 bases and V by 0 bases; bases with no gene match: 8. The CDR3 runs to 17 residues. The DNA of the CDR3 is TGTGCCAGCAGCTTAGAATTAGGGGTAGCGGGAGCCGGGGAGCTGTTTTTT. It yields the protein CASSLELGVAGAGELFF.

V usage is TRBV6-5 and J usage is TRBJ1-4; 8 nucleotides match TRBD1. Germline values: CDR1 MNHEY, CDR2 SVGAGI. CDR3 length: 12 residues. After removal of 11 bases from V and 8 bases from J, the junction contained 7 bases not matched to a gene. CDR3 region: CASGTGGEKLFF. In DNA, the CDR3 is TGTGCCTCGGGGACAGGCGGCGAAAAACTGTTTTTT.

This chain links TRBV2 with TRBJ1-4; no definite D call. The length of the CDR3 is 14 residues. CDR1 SNHLY and CDR2 FYNNEI come from the germline V gene. V lost 6 bases and J lost 5, with 13 bases in between. The CDR3 region is CASRLGSSNEKLFF. The DNA for the CDR3 is TGTGCCAGCAGGCTAGGCAGTTCAAATGAAAAACTGTTTTTT.

This chain joins TRBV6-6 and TRBJ2-3; D perhaps matches TRBD2 (6 bases). Trimming removed 6 bases from V and 6 bases from J, with 10 bases in between. The CDR3 spans 12 residues. Germline CDR1 and CDR2: MNHNY and SVGAGI (reference sequence). In nucleotides, the CDR3 is TGTGCCAGCAGCCGCGGGAAGGATACGCAGTATTTT. It yields the protein CASSRGKDTQYF.

The gene calls are TRBV11-2 and TRBJ2-2; 7 nucleotides align to TRBD1. The CDR3 consists of 15 residues. Germline CDR1 and CDR2: SGHAT and FQNNGV. Losses at the gene ends were 5 bases for V and 8 bases for J; bases not matched to a gene: 11. The CDR3 DNA reads as TGTGCCAGCAGCCTGGGACAGCATCGGGGTGGGGAGCTGTTTTTT. Protein product: CASSLGQHRGGELFF.

The gene calls are TRBV3-1 (or the pseudogene TRBV3-2) and TRBJ2-3; no clear D gene. Germline CDR1 LGHDT, CDR2 YNNKEL (reference sequence). The CDR3 covers 15 residues. The V gene lost 4 bases and the J gene lost 5 bases, with 16 bases spanning the gap. The CDR3 region is CASSPYDISRDTQYF. CDR3 DNA sequence: TGTGCCAGCAGCCCATATGATATTAGCCGAGATACGCAGTATTTT.

The chain carries TRBV10-3 and TRBJ2-7; D remains unclear. The CDR3 covers 12 residues. Germline CDR1 is ENHRY and CDR2 is SYGVKD. Trimming left V 3 bases short and J 3 bases short, with 6 bases between. As DNA, the CDR3 is TGTGCCATCAGTGACGTCGGCTACGAGCAGTACTTC. Residues: CAISDVGYEQYF.

The chain combines TRBV2 with TRBJ1-2, with unresolved D. This CDR3 comprises 13 residues. The V end lost 5 bases, the J end lost 5 bases, and 12 bases lay between the germline ends. Per germline, CDR1 SNHLY and CDR2 FYNNEI. CDR3 amino acids: CASSYRVHYGYTF. The DNA of the CDR3 is TGTGCCAGCAGTTATCGGGTCCATTATGGCTACACCTTC.

This CDR3 reads CASSFTENSNQPQHF. The CDR3, as DNA: TGTGCCAGCAGTTTCACAGAAAATAGCAATCAGCCCCAGCATTTT. The chain joins TRBV27 to TRBJ1-5, with D hard to call. Between the trimmed V and J ends, which lost 3 bases and 0 bases, there was a span of 9 bases. Germline CDR1 is MNHEY and CDR2 is SMNVEV (reference sequence). This CDR3 has 15 amino acids.

The rearrangement joins TRBV30 to TRBJ2-6; 9 nucleotides line up with TRBD1. There are 17 residues in the CDR3. The trim removed 5 bases at V and 0 bases at J, leaving 8 bases unmatched. The V gene's germline CDR1 is GTSNPN and CDR2 SVGIG (reference sequence). CDR3 in DNA: TGTGCCTGGGGTGACGGGACAGGGATCTCTGGGGCCAACGTCCTGACTTTC. Amino acid sequence: CAWGDGTGISGANVLTF. The whole variable domain, filled in from reference TRBV30 and TRBJ2-6, reads SQTIHQWPATLVQPVGSPLSLECTVEGTSNPNLYWYRQAAGRGLQLLFYSVGIGQISSEVPQNLSASRPQDRQFILSSKKLLLSDSGFYLCAWGDGTGISGANVLTFGAGSRLTVL.

The chain combines TRBV30 with TRBJ2-7; TRBD2 aligns across 8 bases. The germline V gene encodes CDR1 GTSNPN and CDR2 SVGIG (reference sequence). Unmatched junction bases numbered 11, after V lost 4 bases and J lost 9 bases. There are 13 residues in the CDR3. The CDR3 loop is CAWTGLGGSGQYF. CDR3 coding DNA: TGTGCCTGGACGGGACTAGGAGGATCCGGGCAGTACTTC. Variable domain in full (rest from reference TRBV30 and TRBJ2-7): SQTIHQWPATLVQPVGSPLSLECTVEGTSNPNLYWYRQAAGRGLQLLFYSVGIGQISSEVPQNLSASRPQDRQFILSSKKLLLSDSGFYLCAWTGLGGSGQYFGPGTRLTVT.

DNA for the CDR3: TGTGCCAGCAGTTACGACAGGTCTTACTCCTACAATGAGCAGTTCTTC. Residues: CASSYDRSYSYNEQFF. The chain has TRBV5-6 and TRBJ2-1; perhaps TRBD1 as D (6 bases). Germline CDR1 is SGHDT and CDR2 is YYEEEE. The CDR3 is made up of 16 amino acids. V gave up 5 bases and J gave up 0 bases, with 15 bases separating them. Full variable domain (outside the CDR3, taken from reference TRBV5-6 and TRBJ2-1): DAGVTQSPTHLIKTRGQQVTLRCSPKSGHDTVSWYQQALGQGPQFIFQYYEEEERQRGNFPDRFSGHQFPNYSSELNVNALLLGDSALYLCASSYDRSYSYNEQFFGPGTRLTVL.